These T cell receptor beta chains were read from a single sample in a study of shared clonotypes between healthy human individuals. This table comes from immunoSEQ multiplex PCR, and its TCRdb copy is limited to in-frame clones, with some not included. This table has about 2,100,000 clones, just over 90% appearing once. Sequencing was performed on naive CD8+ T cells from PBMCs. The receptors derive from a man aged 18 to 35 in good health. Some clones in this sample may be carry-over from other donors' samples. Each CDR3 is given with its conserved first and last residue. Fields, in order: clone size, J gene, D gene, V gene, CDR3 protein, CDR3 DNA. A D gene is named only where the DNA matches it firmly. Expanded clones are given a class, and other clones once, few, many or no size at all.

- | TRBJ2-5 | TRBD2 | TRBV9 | CASSGAGEGSEETQYF | TGTGCCAGCAGCGGAGCTGGGGAGGGGTCGGAAGAGACCCAGTACTTC
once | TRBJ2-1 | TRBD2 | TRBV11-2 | CASSPGLAVYNEQFF | TGTGCCAGCAGCCCAGGACTAGCGGTATACAATGAGCAGTTCTTC
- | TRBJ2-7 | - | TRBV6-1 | CATGQRGRSYEQYF | TGTGCCACAGGACAGAGGGGGAGATCCTACGAGCAGTACTTC
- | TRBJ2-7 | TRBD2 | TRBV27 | CASSPRLAGIYEQYF | TGTGCCAGCAGTCCCCGACTAGCGGGAATCTACGAGCAGTACTTC
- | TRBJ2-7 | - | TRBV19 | CASSIYGYSYEQYF | TGTGCCAGTAGTATCTACGGGTACTCCTACGAGCAGTACTTC
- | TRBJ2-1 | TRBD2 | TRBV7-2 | CASSLEIRTGGNEQFF | TGTGCCAGCAGCTTAGAAATTCGGACGGGGGGGAATGAGCAGTTCTTC
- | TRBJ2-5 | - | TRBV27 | CASSLYPGAVETQYF | TGTGCCAGCAGTTTATATCCAGGGGCCGTGGAGACCCAGTACTTC
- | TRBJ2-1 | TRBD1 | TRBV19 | CASSVGQGTYNEQFF | TGTGCCAGTAGTGTGGGACAGGGGACCTACAATGAGCAGTTCTTC
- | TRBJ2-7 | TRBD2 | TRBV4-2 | CASSQDAQAISGRATYEQYF | TGTGCCAGCAGCCAAGACGCCCAAGCAATTAGCGGGAGGGCCACCTACGAGCAGTACTTC
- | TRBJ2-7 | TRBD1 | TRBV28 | CASSLSLTGGPYEQYF | TGTGCCAGCAGTTTATCCCTGACAGGGGGACCCTACGAGCAGTACTTC
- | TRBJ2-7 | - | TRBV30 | CAWGPGGEQYF | TGTGCCTGGGGTCCCGGAGGCGAGCAGTACTTC
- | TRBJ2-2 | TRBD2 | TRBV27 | CASSPTSGSQYTGELFF | TGTGCCAGCAGTCCGACTAGCGGGAGTCAGTACACCGGGGAGCTGTTTTTT
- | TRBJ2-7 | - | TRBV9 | CASNKGGNGHEQYF | TGTGCCAGCAACAAGGGCGGGAATGGCCACGAGCAGTACTTC
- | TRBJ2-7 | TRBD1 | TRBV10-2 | CATSDRDSSYEQYF | TGCGCCACCTCCGACCGGGACAGCTCCTACGAGCAGTACTTC
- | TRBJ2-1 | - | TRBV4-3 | CASSQGIRVGRGHSYNEQFF | TGCGCCAGCAGCCAAGGAATTCGGGTCGGGCGGGGACACTCCTACAATGAGCAGTTCTTC
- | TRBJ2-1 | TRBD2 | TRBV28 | CASSTPSGLGYNEQFF | TGTGCCAGCAGTACACCTAGCGGGCTGGGGTACAATGAGCAGTTCTTC
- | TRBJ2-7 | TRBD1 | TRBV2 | CASSGRDRVSYEQYF | TGTGCCAGCAGCGGCCGGGACAGGGTATCCTACGAGCAGTACTTC
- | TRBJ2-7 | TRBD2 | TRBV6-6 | CASSYSVRTSGYEQYF | TGTGCCAGCAGTTACTCGGTCAGAACTAGCGGCTACGAGCAGTACTTC
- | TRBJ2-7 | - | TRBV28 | CASSLTWGSEQYF | TGTGCCAGCAGTTTAACTTGGGGATCCGAGCAGTACTTC
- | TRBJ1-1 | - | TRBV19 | CASSIVSGTEAFF | TGTGCCAGTAGTATAGTATCGGGGACTGAAGCTTTCTTT
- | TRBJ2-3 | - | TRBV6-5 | CASRLGRTDTQYF | TGTGCCAGCAGACTGGGGAGGACAGATACGCAGTATTTT
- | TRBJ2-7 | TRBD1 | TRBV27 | CASSSGRQGYEQYF | TGTGCCAGCAGTTCCGGAAGACAGGGCTACGAGCAGTACTTC
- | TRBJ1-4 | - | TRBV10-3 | CAISESRQTEEKLFF | TGTGCCATCAGTGAGTCCCGGCAGACGGAGGAAAAACTGTTTTTT
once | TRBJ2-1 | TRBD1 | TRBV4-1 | CASSRGTGTYNEQFF | TGCGCCAGCAGCCGCGGGACAGGAACTTACAATGAGCAGTTCTTC
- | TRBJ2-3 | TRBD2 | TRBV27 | CASRLAGVSDTQYF | TGTGCCAGCAGGCTAGCGGGAGTCAGTGATACGCAGTATTTT
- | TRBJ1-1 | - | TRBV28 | CASSFGRNTEAFF | TGTGCCAGCAGTTTTGGCAGGAACACTGAAGCTTTCTTT
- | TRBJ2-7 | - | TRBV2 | CASSERGDYEQYF | TGTGCCAGCAGTGAAAGGGGGGACTACGAGCAGTACTTC
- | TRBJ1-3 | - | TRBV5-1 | CASSLAGSPGNTIYF | TGCGCCAGCAGCTTGGCAGGGTCCCCTGGAAACACCATATATTTT
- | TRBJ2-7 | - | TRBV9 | CASRGLYEQYF | TGTGCCAGCAGGGGGCTCTACGAGCAGTACTTC
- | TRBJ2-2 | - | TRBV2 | CASSESQNTGELFF | TGTGCCAGCAGTGAATCACAGAACACCGGGGAGCTGTTTTTT
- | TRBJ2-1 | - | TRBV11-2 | CASSLPVRPTLSYNEQFF | TGTGCCAGCAGCTTACCCGTTAGGCCAACCCTCTCCTACAATGAGCAGTTCTTC
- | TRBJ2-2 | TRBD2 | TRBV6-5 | CASSYSGEGTGELFF | TGTGCCAGCAGTTACTCGGGGGAGGGGACCGGGGAGCTGTTTTTT
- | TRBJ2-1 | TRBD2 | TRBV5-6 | CASSPTQTSGMSYNEQFF | TGTGCCAGCAGCCCGACCCAGACTAGCGGCATGTCCTACAATGAGCAGTTCTTC
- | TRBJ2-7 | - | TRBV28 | CASRGAGEAYEQYF | TGTGCCAGCAGGGGGGCAGGGGAGGCCTACGAGCAGTACTTC
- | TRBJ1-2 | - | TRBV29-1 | CSVVGTGDNGYTF | TGCAGCGTTGTGGGAACCGGGGATAATGGCTACACCTTC
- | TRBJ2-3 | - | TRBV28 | CASSSSWQGTDTQYF | TGTGCCAGCAGTTCCTCCTGGCAGGGCACAGATACGCAGTATTTT
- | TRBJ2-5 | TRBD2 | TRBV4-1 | CASSHLTSGQETQYF | TGCGCCAGCAGCCACCTTACTAGCGGCCAAGAGACCCAGTACTTC
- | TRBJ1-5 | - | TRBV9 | CASSEVGNQPQHF | TGTGCCAGCAGCGAGGTGGGCAATCAGCCCCAGCATTTT
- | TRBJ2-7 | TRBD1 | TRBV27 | CASRTLGQGVYEQYF | TGTGCCAGCAGGACCCTCGGACAGGGAGTTTACGAGCAGTACTTC
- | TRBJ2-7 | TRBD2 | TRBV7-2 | CASSLTTSGSWYEQYF | TGTGCCAGCAGCTTAACGACTAGCGGGAGTTGGTACGAGCAGTACTTC